The 26 T cell receptor beta chains below come from one sample, sequenced in a study of blood T cell repertoires in COVID-19. Assay: immunoSEQ multiplex PCR; the TCRdb copy retains only in-frame clones and omits some. Altogether approximately 250,000 clones are present, about 80% being singletons, with the ten largest covering around 4.1%. Sequenced sample: PBMCs or T cells enriched from blood (not recorded which). Source of these receptors: a man aged 30 to 45 with acute COVID-19.

The table lists this clone with a count of one. The rearrangement uses TRBV4-1 and TRBJ2-1; TRBD1 agrees at 9 bases. The CDR3 is made up of 16 amino acids. The germline V gene has CDR1 MGHRA and CDR2 YSYEKL. With V trimmed by 1 base and J by 6 bases, 7 bases remained unmatched. CDR3 in amino acids: CASSQVPRDRVNEQFF. The CDR3 DNA sequence: TGCGCCAGCAGCCAAGTGCCACGGGACAGGGTCAATGAGCAGTTCTTC.

J is TRBJ1-5 and V is TRBV5-6; TRBD1 is a possible D gene (5 bases). The germline CDR1 and CDR2 sequences are SGHDT and YYEEEE. The ends were cut back, 5 bases at V and 3 bases at J, with 12 bases in the middle. This CDR3 has 14 residues. The CDR3, as DNA: TGTGCCAGCAGAAATAGACAGTACAATCAGCCCCAGCATTTT. It codes for CASRNRQYNQPQHF.

The chain has TRBV28 and TRBJ2-3, with D tentatively TRBD2 (5 bases). The CDR3 totals 11 residues. Trimming stripped 7 bases from V and 7 bases from J, with 9 bases between. CDR1 is MDHEN, CDR2 SYDVKM, per germline. In DNA, the CDR3 is TGTGCCAGCAAAAGAGGGTATACGCAGTATTTT. Residues: CASKRGYTQYF.

The chain combines TRBV7-6 with TRBJ2-5; the D gene is possibly TRBD2 (6 bases). The V end lost 4 bases, the J end lost 4 bases, and 13 bases lay between the germline ends. Germline-derived CDR1 and CDR2 are SGHVS and FNYEAQ. The CDR3 contains 14 residues. In nucleotides, the CDR3 is TGTGCCAGCAGCTCTAATGGGGAGGCAGAGACCCAGTACTTC. It encodes CASSSNGEAETQYF.

This clone came up a few times. The chain recombines TRBV28 with TRBJ2-1, with D hard to call. Trimming removed 2 bases at V and 9 bases at J, with 8 bases between. The length of the CDR3 is 12 residues. Germline values: CDR1 MDHEN, CDR2 SYDVKM. CDR3 protein: CASSLTAAEQFF. The CDR3 nucleotides read TGTGCCAGCAGTTTAACGGCGGCTGAGCAGTTCTTC.

The chain is built from TRBV6-4 and TRBJ1-5; 7 bases align to TRBD1. The CDR3 extends over 16 amino acids. Trimming cost V 0 bases and J 6 bases; bases outside gene matches: 8. Germline assignment: CDR1 MRHNA and CDR2 SNTAGT. Written as DNA, the CDR3 is TGTGCCAGCAGTGACTCGAGAGGGGGCGCGGCTCAGCCCCAGCATTTT. Residues: CASSDSRGGAAQPQHF.

This sequence joins TRBV9 and TRBJ2-2; a possible D gene is TRBD1 (5 bases). The germline V gene has CDR1 SGDLS and CDR2 YYNGEE. The V gene lost 2 bases and the J gene lost 4 bases, with 15 bases spanning the gap. This CDR3 is built from 16 residues. DNA for the CDR3: TGTGCCAGCAGCGTGGTGCAGGGATTGAGCACCGGGGAGCTGTTTTTT. This translates into CASSVVQGLSTGELFF. Full variable domain (missing parts from reference TRBV9 and TRBJ2-2): DSGVTQTPKHLITATGQRVTLRCSPRSGDLSVYWYQQSLDQGLQFLIQYYNGEERAKGNILERFSAQQFPDLHSELNLSSLELGDSALYFCASSVVQGLSTGELFFGEGSRLTVL.

This chain joins TRBV10-2 and TRBJ1-2; tentative D call: TRBD1 (6 bases). Germline V gene lookup returns CDR1 WSHSY and CDR2 SAAADI. This CDR3 spans 13 amino acids. V was trimmed by 6 bases and J by 7 bases, leaving 15 bases between them. CDR3 sequence: CASRDQGPGGYTF. CDR3 coding DNA: TGCGCCAGCAGGGATCAGGGGCCAGGTGGCTACACCTTC.

This clone was counted between two and nine times. This rearrangement joins TRBV24-1 to TRBJ2-1, with D perhaps matching TRBD1 (6 bases). V lost 10 bases and J 4 bases, leaving 13 bases between the germline ends. Per the germline V gene, CDR1 is KGHDR and CDR2 is SFDVKD. The CDR3 contains 13 residues. CDR3 loop: CATSQGMYNEQFF. The CDR3 DNA reads as TGTGCCACGTCACAGGGCATGTACAATGAGCAGTTCTTC.

This sequence joins TRBV2 and TRBJ2-3; the match to TRBD1 covers 7 bases. Germline V lookup: CDR1 SNHLY, CDR2 FYNNEI. Trimming at V came to 6 bases and at J to 7 bases, leaving 10 bases not matched to a gene. The CDR3 sequence is 14 residues long. CDR3: CASSPGQHANTQYF. As DNA, the CDR3 is TGTGCCAGCAGCCCGGGACAGCACGCGAATACGCAGTATTTT.

The chain uses TRBV5-1 and TRBJ1-5; 7 bases agree with TRBD1. Germline CDR1 SGHRS, CDR2 YFSETQ. There are 14 residues in the CDR3. V gave up 7 bases and J gave up 4 bases; unmatched junction bases: 8. The CDR3 nucleotides read TGCGCCAGCTCCCCTGGGACAGCTAATCAGCCCCAGCATTTT. Its translation is CASSPGTANQPQHF.

The J gene is TRBJ2-5, the V gene TRBV5-4, with 8 nucleotides matching TRBD2. Trimming at V came to 2 bases and at J to 4 bases, leaving 7 bases not matched to a gene. Germline V gene sequence: CDR1 SGHNT, CDR2 YYREEE (reference sequence). This CDR3 has 15 amino acids. The CDR3 reads CASSLPGLGGETQYF. CDR3 nucleotides: TGTGCCAGCAGCTTACCGGGACTAGGAGGAGAGACCCAGTACTTC.

This chain joins TRBV18 and TRBJ1-3, with D possibly being TRBD1 (6 bases). CDR3 size: 15 residues. Germline loops: CDR1 KGHSH, CDR2 LQKENI. The V gene lost 4 bases and the J gene lost 0 bases, with 10 bases spanning the gap. The chain's CDR3 is CASSLTGSSGNTIYF. As DNA, the CDR3 is TGTGCCAGCTCACTCACAGGGAGCTCTGGAAACACCATATATTTT.

This clone was seen just once. This rearrangement joins TRBV12-3 or TRBV12-4 to TRBJ1-5; possible D gene TRBD1, 5 bases. CDR3 length: 13 amino acids. Trimming removed 6 bases at V and 7 bases at J, with 13 bases between. The CDR3 loop reads CASRGRGEQPQHF. The CDR3 bases are TGTGCCAGCAGGGGACGGGGGGAACAGCCCCAGCATTTT.

The genes are TRBV30 and TRBJ1-3; TRBD1 is a possible D gene (5 bases). Looked up from germline, CDR1 is GTSNPN and CDR2 is SVGIG (reference sequence). This CDR3 region has 15 residues. V lost 2 bases to trimming and J lost 4 bases, with 15 bases between them. The CDR3 is CAWSLGQGNGNTIYF. The CDR3 nucleotides are TGTGCCTGGAGTTTAGGCCAGGGCAACGGAAACACCATATATTTT.

This clone was recorded a few times. V gene TRBV19 combines with J gene TRBJ1-6; 8 bases map to TRBD1. The V and J ends lost 6 bases and 5 bases, in that order; junction bases with no gene match: 3. CDR1 LNHDA and CDR2 SQIVND come from the germline V gene (reference sequence). CDR3 length equals 14 residues. CDR3 sequence reads: CASREGQDNSPLHF. Here the CDR3 DNA reads TGTGCCAGTAGGGAGGGACAGGATAATTCACCCCTCCACTTT.

The chain is built from TRBV29-1 and TRBJ1-1; 8 nucleotides line up with TRBD1. The CDR3 has 14 residues. Per germline, CDR1 SQVTM and CDR2 ANQGSEA. J was trimmed by 0 bases and V by 3 bases; bases with no gene match: 3. CDR3 sequence: CSVERQGMNTEAFF. The CDR3 DNA sequence: TGCAGCGTTGAGAGACAGGGGATGAACACTGAAGCTTTCTTT.

This clone was picked up many times. The V gene is TRBV2, the J gene TRBJ1-2, with D perhaps TRBD1 (6 bases). The CDR3 totals 13 residues. V lost 6 bases to trimming and J lost 8 bases, with 16 bases between them. CDR1 and CDR2 (germline): SNHLY, FYNNEI. The CDR3 DNA is TGTGCCAGCAGCCTACAGGGCTTCGGGGGCTACACCTTC. Its protein product is CASSLQGFGGYTF.

This clone was seen only once. This sequence joins TRBV7-8 and TRBJ1-1, with 8 bases lining up with TRBD1. The CDR3 loop spans 17 amino acids. Germline V gene sequence: CDR1 SGHVS, CDR2 FQNEAQ. The ends lost 10 bases at V and 1 base at J; junction bases unmatched: 17. CDR3 DNA sequence: TGTGCCACCACAGGGGGGCAGGCTCCTCGGGGGAACACTGAAGCTTTCTTT. Translation: CATTGGQAPRGNTEAFF.

In its sample, this clone was seen a few times. V usage is TRBV7-9 and J usage is TRBJ1-6; 8 nucleotides agree with TRBD1. Germline assignment: CDR1 SEHNR and CDR2 FQNEAQ (reference sequence). CDR3 length: 14 amino acids. Unmatched junction bases numbered 6, after V lost 4 bases and J lost 10 bases. In nucleotides, the CDR3 is TGTGCCAGCAGCTCTGGACAGGGCTTGTCACCCCTCCACTTT. Translating gives CASSSGQGLSPLHF.

The rearrangement links TRBV24-1 to TRBJ2-2, with D maybe TRBD1 (5 bases). CDR3 length: 13 residues. V shed 8 bases and J shed 6 bases, with 12 bases lying between them. Per the germline V gene, CDR1 is KGHDR and CDR2 is SFDVKD. In nucleotides, the CDR3 is TGTGCCACCATCAGGGATCGGGCCGGGGAGCTGTTTTTT. This translates into CATIRDRAGELFF.

J is TRBJ1-3 and V is TRBV5-4; TRBD1 agrees at 9 bases. Germline CDR1 reads SGHNT; CDR2 reads YYREEE (reference sequence). The CDR3 is 16 residues long. The V and J ends lost 4 bases and 4 bases, in that order; junction bases with no gene match: 9. CDR3 sequence: CASSPDPQGAGNTIYF. As DNA, the CDR3 is TGTGCCAGCAGCCCCGATCCACAGGGGGCCGGAAACACCATATATTTT.

The V call is TRBV19, the J call TRBJ2-7; 12 nucleotides align to TRBD2. From germline, CDR1 is LNHDA and CDR2 SQIVND (reference sequence). After removal of 3 bases from V and 5 bases from J, the junction contained 14 bases not matched to a gene. CDR3 length: 18 amino acids. The CDR3 DNA reads TGTGCCAGTAGTATGAGGGCTAGCGGGAGGGCCTTAATTAACGAGCAGTACGTC. Its translation is CASSMRASGRALINEQYV.

The chain employs TRBV5-5 and TRBJ1-6, with TRBD1 as a possible D gene (6 bases). CDR1 and CDR2 (germline): SGHKS, YYEKEE (reference sequence). This CDR3 contains 15 residues. V lost 4 bases to trimming and J lost 2 bases, with 10 bases between them. The CDR3 protein is CASSNRGTYNSPLHF. The CDR3 nucleotides are TGTGCCAGCAGCAATAGGGGGACCTATAATTCACCCCTCCACTTT.

Only a few counts were recorded for this clone. The chain couples TRBV21-1 to TRBJ1-5; TRBD1, the D gene given by the table, was not confirmed from the DNA. TRBV21-1 is recorded as a pseudogene. The CDR3 is 13 amino acids. The CDR3, as DNA: TGTGCCAGCAGCAACCACAGGAATCAGCCCCAGCATTTT. The encoded protein is CASSNHRNQPQHF.

This clone was counted a single time. The gene calls are TRBV6-5 and TRBJ2-7, with 7 nucleotides matching TRBD2. Germline V gives CDR1 MNHEY, CDR2 SVGAGI. The CDR3 is 13 residues long. Unmatched junction bases numbered 7, after V lost 5 bases and J lost 6 bases. Written as DNA, the CDR3 is TGTGCCAGCAGTCAATTGGGCGGGGGCGAGCAGTACGTC. Amino acids: CASSQLGGGEQYV.